The rows below give T cell receptor beta chains drawn from one sample of a study of vaccination effects on CD4 cells after COVID-19. These receptors lack a known antigen. Repertoires were generated with immunoSEQ multiplex PCR, while TCRdb's copy carries only in-frame clones and drops some. The top ten hold roughly 25% of the sample, which has about 41,000 clones, about two thirds seen once. The source material was CD4+ T cells from PBMCs cultured with HCoV-OC43 spike peptides, sampled before COVID-19 vaccination. These receptors originate from a human donor who received a COVID-19 vaccine. CDR3s include the opening cysteine and the closing phenylalanine or tryptophan. A D gene is named only where the DNA matches it firmly. Where a row states a size, it is once, few, many or the class of an expanded clone; other rows omit it.

TRBJ1-1 NA TRBV28 NA TGTGCCAGCAGTTTGCTCGGGGGGGTTAACACTGAAGCTTTCTTT CASSLLGGVNTEAFF
TRBJ2-7 TRBD1 TRBV4-2 NA TGTGCCAGCAGCCAAGATCCGGACAGGGCCTACGAGCAGTACTTC CASSQDPDRAYEQYF
TRBJ1-5 NA TRBV15 NA TGTGCCACCAGCAGAGATCAACAGCCCCAGCATTTT CATSRDQQPQHF
TRBJ2-2 NA TRBV5-4 NA TGTGCCAGCAGCCCGGGATCCTGGAACGGGGAGCTGTTTTTT CASSPGSWNGELFF
TRBJ1-2 TRBD1 TRBV9 NA TGTGCCAGCAGCGCCGGCAGGGGGCGCCCTGGCTACACCTTC CASSAGRGRPGYTF
TRBJ1-5 NA TRBV3-1/TRBV3-2 NA TGTGCCAGCAGCCCCCATAGCAATCAGCCCCAGCATTTT CASSPHSNQPQHF
TRBJ2-7 NA TRBV5-8 NA TGTGCCAGCAGCCGCAGCGGACCCTCCTACGAGCAGTACTTC CASSRSGPSYEQYF
TRBJ1-2 NA TRBV19 NA TGTGCCAGTACTTCGCAGGGTTATGGCTACACCTTC CASTSQGYGYTF
TRBJ2-1 NA TRBV5-6 NA TGTGCCAGCCGAGGGTTTCGAAACAATGAGCAGTTCTTC CASRGFRNNEQFF
TRBJ2-7 NA TRBV28 medium-sized TGTGCCAGCAGTTTGAGGAACTACGAGCAGTACTTC CASSLRNYEQYF
TRBJ1-5 TRBD1 TRBV19 NA TGTGCCAGTAGTATTGGGACAGGGGTGGGTCAGCCCCAGCATTTT CASSIGTGVGQPQHF
TRBJ1-3 NA TRBV29-1 once TGCAGCGTTGGAGTAGGAGGGCGACGTGGAAACACCATATATTTT CSVGVGGRRGNTIYF